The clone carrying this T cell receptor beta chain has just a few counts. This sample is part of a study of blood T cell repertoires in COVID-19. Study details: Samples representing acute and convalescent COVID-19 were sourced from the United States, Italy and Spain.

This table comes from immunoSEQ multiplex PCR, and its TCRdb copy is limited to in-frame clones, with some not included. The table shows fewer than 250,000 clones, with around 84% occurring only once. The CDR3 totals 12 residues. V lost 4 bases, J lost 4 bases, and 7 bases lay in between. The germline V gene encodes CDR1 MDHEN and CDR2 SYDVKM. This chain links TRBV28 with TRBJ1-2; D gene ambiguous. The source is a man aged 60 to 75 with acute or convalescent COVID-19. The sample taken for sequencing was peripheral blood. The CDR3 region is CASSSNSYGYTF. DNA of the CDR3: TGTGCCAGCAGTTCCAACAGCTATGGCTACACCTTC.